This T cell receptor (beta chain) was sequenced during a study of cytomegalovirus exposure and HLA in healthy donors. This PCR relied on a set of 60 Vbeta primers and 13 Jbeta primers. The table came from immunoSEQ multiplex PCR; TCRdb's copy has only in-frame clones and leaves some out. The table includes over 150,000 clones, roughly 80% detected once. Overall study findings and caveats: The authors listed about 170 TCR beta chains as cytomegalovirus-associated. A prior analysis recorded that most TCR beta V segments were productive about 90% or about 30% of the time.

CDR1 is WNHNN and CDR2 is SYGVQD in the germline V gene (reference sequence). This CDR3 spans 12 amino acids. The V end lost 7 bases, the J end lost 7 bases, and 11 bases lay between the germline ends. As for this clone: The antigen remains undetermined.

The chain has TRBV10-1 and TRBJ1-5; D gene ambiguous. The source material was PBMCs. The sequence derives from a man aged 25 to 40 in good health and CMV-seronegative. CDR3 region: CASTVREQPQHF. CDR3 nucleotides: TGCGCCAGCACCGTCCGGGAGCAGCCCCAGCATTTT.